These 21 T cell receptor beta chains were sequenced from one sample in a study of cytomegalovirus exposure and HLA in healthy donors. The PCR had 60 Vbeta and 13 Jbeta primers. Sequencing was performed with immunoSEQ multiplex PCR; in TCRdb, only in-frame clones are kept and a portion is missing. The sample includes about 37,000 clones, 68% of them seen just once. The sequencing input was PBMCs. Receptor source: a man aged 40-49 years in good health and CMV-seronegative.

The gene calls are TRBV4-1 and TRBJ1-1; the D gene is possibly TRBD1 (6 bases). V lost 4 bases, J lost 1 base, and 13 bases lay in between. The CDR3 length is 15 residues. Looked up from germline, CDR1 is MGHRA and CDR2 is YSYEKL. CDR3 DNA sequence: TGCGCCAGCAGCCCTGAGGGGGGGGCGAACACTGAAGCTTTCTTT. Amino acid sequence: CASSPEGGANTEAFF.

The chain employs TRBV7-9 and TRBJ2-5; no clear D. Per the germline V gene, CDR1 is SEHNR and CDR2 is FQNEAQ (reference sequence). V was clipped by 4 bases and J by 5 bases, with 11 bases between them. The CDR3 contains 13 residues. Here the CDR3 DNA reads TGTGCCAGCAGCTACCCCGTCGGTGAGACCCAGTACTTC. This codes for CASSYPVGETQYF.

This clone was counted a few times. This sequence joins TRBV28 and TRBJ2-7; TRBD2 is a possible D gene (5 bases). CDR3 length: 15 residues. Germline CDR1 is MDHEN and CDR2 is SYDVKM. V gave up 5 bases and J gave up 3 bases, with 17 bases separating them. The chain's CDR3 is CASSPPGGSGYEQYF. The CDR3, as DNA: TGTGCCAGCAGTCCCCCCGGTGGCAGCGGCTACGAGCAGTACTTC.

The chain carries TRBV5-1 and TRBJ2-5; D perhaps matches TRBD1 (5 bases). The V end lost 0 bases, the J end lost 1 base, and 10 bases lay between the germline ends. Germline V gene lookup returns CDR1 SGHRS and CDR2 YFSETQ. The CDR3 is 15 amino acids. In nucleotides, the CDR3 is TGCGCCAGCAGCTTGGAAGGGGCCGTCCAAGAGACCCAGTACTTC. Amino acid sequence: CASSLEGAVQETQYF.

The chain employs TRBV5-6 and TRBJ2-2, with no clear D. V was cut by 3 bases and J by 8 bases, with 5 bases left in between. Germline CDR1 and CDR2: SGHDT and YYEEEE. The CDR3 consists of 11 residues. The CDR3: CASSYGGELFF. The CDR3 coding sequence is TGTGCCAGCAGCTACGGGGGGGAGCTGTTTTTT.

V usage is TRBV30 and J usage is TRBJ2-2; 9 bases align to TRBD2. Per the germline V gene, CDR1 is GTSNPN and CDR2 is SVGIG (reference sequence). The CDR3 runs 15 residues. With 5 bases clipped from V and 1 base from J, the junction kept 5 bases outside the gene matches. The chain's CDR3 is CAWLAGALNTGELFF. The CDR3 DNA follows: TGTGCCTGGTTAGCGGGGGCCCTGAACACCGGGGAGCTGTTTTTT.

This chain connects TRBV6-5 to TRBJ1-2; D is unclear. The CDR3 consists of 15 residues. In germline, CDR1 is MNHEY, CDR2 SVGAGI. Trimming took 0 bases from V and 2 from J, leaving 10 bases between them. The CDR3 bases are TGTGCCAGCAGTTACTCCGCCACGGGAAACTATGGCTACACCTTC. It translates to CASSYSATGNYGYTF.

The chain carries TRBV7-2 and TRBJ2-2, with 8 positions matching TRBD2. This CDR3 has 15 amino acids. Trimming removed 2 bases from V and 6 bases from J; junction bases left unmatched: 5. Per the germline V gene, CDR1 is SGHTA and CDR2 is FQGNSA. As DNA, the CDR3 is TGTGCCAGCAGCTTATTCGGGGGGGAGGCCGGGGAGCTGTTTTTT. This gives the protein CASSLFGGEAGELFF.

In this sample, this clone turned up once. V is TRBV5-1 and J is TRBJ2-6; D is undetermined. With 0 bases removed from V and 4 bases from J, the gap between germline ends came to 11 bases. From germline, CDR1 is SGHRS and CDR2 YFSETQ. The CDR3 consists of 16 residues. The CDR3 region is CASSLGSGSGANVLTF. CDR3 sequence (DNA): TGCGCCAGCAGCTTGGGTTCCGGGTCCGGGGCCAACGTCCTGACTTTC.

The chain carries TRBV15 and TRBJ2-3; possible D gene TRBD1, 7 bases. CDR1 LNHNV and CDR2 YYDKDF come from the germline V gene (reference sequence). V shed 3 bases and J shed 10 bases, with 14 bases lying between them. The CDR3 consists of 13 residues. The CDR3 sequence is CATSSFQGGPQYF. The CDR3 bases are TGTGCCACCAGCAGCTTTCAGGGGGGCCCGCAGTATTTT.

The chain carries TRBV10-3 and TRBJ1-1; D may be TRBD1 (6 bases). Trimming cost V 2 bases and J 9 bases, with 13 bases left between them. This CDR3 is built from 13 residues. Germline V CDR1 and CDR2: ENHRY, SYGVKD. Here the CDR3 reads CAISEPPGHQAFF. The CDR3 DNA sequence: TGTGCCATCAGTGAGCCCCCGGGACATCAAGCTTTCTTT.

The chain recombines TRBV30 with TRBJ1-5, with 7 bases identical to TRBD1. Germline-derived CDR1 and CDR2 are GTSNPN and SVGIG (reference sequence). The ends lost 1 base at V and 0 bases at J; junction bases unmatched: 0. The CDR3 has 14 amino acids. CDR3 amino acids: CAWSEGASNQPQHF. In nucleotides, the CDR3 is TGTGCCTGGAGTGAGGGGGCTAGCAATCAGCCCCAGCATTTT.

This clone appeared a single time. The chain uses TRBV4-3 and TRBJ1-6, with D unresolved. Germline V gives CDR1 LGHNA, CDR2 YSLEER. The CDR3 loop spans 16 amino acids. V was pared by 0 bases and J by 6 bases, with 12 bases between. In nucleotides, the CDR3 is TGCGCCAGCAGCCAAGACGAGGGAGGTGGTAATTCACCCCTCCACTTT. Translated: CASSQDEGGGNSPLHF.

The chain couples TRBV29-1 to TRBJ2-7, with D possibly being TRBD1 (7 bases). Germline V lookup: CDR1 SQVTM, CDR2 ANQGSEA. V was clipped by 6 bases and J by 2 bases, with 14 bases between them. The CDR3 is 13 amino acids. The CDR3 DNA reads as TGCAGCGTAAGAGGAGGGGGCGCCTACGAGCAGTACTTC. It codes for CSVRGGGAYEQYF.

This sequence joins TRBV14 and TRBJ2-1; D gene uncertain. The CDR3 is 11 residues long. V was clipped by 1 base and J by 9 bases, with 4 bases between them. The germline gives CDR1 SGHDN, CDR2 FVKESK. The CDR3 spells CASSQGVEQFF. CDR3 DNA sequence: TGTGCCAGCAGCCAAGGAGTTGAGCAGTTCTTC. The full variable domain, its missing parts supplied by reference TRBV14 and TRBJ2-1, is EAGVTQFPSHSVIEKGQTVTLRCDPISGHDNLYWYRRVMGKEIKFLLHFVKESKQDESGMPNNRFLAERTGGTYSTLKVQPAELEDSGVYFCASSQGVEQFFGPGTRLTVL.

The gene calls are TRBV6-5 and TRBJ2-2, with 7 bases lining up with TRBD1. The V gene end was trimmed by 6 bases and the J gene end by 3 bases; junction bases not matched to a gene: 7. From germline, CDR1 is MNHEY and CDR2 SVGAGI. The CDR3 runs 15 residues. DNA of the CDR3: TGTGCCAGCAGCCCCGACAGGGTTGACACCGGGGAGCTGTTTTTT. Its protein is CASSPDRVDTGELFF.

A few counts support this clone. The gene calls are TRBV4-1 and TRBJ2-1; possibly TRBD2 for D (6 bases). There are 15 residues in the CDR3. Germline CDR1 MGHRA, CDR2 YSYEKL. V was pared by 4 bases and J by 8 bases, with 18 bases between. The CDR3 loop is CASSLRDFIGDEQFF. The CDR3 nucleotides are TGCGCCAGCAGCCTAAGGGACTTTATTGGGGATGAGCAGTTCTTC.

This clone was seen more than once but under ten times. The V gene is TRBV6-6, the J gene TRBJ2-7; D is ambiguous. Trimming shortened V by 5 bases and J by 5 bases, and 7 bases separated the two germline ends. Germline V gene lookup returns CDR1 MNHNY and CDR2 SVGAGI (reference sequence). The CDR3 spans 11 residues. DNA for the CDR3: TGTGCCAGCAGTCCTTACAACGAGCAGTACTTC. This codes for CASSPYNEQYF.

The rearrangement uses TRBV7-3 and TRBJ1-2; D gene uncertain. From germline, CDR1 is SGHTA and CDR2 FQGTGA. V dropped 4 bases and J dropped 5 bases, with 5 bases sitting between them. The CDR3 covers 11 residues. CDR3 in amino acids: CASSSNYGYTF. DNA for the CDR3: TGTGCCAGCAGCTCCAATTATGGCTACACCTTC.

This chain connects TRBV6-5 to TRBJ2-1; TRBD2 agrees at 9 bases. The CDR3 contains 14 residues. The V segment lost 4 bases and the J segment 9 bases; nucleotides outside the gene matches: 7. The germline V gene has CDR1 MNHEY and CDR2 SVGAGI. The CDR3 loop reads CASSFAGGNFEQFF. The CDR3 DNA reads TGTGCCAGCAGTTTTGCGGGGGGGAACTTTGAGCAGTTCTTC.

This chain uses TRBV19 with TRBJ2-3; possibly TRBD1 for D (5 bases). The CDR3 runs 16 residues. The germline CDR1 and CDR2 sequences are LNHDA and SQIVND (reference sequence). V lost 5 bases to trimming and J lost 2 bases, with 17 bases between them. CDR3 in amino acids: CASSRQGAKSTDTQYF. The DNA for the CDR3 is TGTGCCAGTAGTCGTCAGGGCGCTAAGTCCACAGATACGCAGTATTTT.